These 21 T cell receptor beta chains were all obtained from the same sample, sequenced in a study of T cells in Graves' hyperthyroidism and ophthalmopathy. RNA transcripts provided the source from which TCR beta CDR3 regions were amplified. The study used the HTBI primer set for a first-round RT-PCR of the TCR CDR3. TCRdb re-analysed the multiplex PCR reads in MiXCR, keeping a single row per CDR3 protein. The table records hundreds of thousands of distinct CDR3 sequences, about 15% of them present only once. What was sequenced was blood. The receptors come from a woman aged 18-29 years with Graves' hyperthyroidism.

This clonotype occurred a few times. The V call is TRBV6-1, the J call TRBJ2-1, with TRBD2 matching 9 bases. There are 15 residues in the CDR3. The junction had 3 bases not matched to a gene; V was cut back by 6 bases and J by 0 bases. Germline values: CDR1 MNHNS, CDR2 SASEGT. The CDR3 region has the DNA TGTGCCAGCAGCCGCGGGGGGGGCTCCTACAATGAGCAGTTCTTC. Translating it yields CASSRGGGSYNEQFF.

This clonotype came up many times. The chain carries TRBV20-1 and TRBJ2-1; TRBD2 agrees at 11 bases. This CDR3 is built from 13 residues. The germline gives CDR1 DFQATT, CDR2 SNEGSKA (reference sequence). The CDR3 sequence: CRILAGENNEQFF. In nucleotides, the CDR3 is TGCAGAATACTAGCGGGAGAGAACAATGAGCAGTTCTTC.

The table lists this clonotype with many counts. The chain employs TRBV20-1 and TRBJ1-5; TRBD1 might be the D (5 bases). The CDR3 is 14 residues long. Germline V gene lookup returns CDR1 DFQATT and CDR2 SNEGSKA (reference sequence). V shed 6 bases and J shed 1 base, with 13 bases lying between them. The DNA for the CDR3 is TGCAGTGCCAGGTGGGGGAGAAGCAATCAGCCCCAGCATTTT. Its translation is CSARWGRSNQPQHF.

The genes are TRBV2 and TRBJ1-4, with D possibly being TRBD1 (5 bases). Germline V CDR1 and CDR2: SNHLY, FYNNEI. V lost 6 bases and J lost 8, with 16 bases in between. The CDR3 totals 14 residues. This CDR3 reads CASRPGPGEEKLFF. Here the CDR3 DNA reads TGTGCCAGCAGGCCGGGGCCGGGCGAAGAAAAACTGTTTTTT.

This clonotype was seen more than once but under ten times. The chain employs TRBV2 and TRBJ2-2; D is perhaps TRBD2 (5 bases). Germline loops: CDR1 SNHLY, CDR2 FYNNEI. V was shortened by 7 bases and J by 6 bases, with 12 bases between the two germline ends. The CDR3 runs to 13 residues. CDR3 amino acids: CASNRRWSGELFF. The CDR3 DNA sequence: TGTGCCAGCAACCGGAGGTGGTCCGGGGAGCTGTTTTTT.

This clonotype was counted once. J is TRBJ2-1 and V is TRBV29-1; D might be TRBD2 (6 bases). V lost 1 base to trimming and J lost 0 bases, with 13 bases between them. The CDR3 length is 16 residues. Germline loops: CDR1 SQVTM, CDR2 ANQGSEA. The CDR3: CSVEGSSGSSYNEQFF. The CDR3 DNA reads TGCAGCGTTGAAGGGAGTAGCGGCAGCTCCTACAATGAGCAGTTCTTC.

J is TRBJ2-4 and V is TRBV2; 8 positions match TRBD2. The ends lost 4 bases at V and 8 bases at J; junction bases unmatched: 4. CDR1 is SNHLY and CDR2 is FYNNEI in the germline V gene. CDR3 length: 13 residues. The CDR3 reads CASSARGGHIQYF. CDR3 DNA: TGTGCCAGCAGTGCCCGGGGGGGGCACATTCAGTACTTC.

The table lists this clonotype with a few counts. V is TRBV20-1 and J is TRBJ2-7; D gene uncertain. The length of the CDR3 is 12 residues. Germline V gives CDR1 DFQATT, CDR2 SNEGSKA (reference sequence). Between the trimmed V and J ends, which lost 1 base and 2 bases, there was a span of 6 bases. The CDR3 DNA follows: TGCAGTGCTAGAGGGGGAACCTACGAGCAGTACTTC. Its protein is CSARGGTYEQYF.

The chain links TRBV19 to TRBJ1-5; 7 bases are shared with TRBD1. With 7 bases clipped from V and 7 bases from J, the junction kept 7 bases outside the gene matches. Germline V CDR1 and CDR2: LNHDA, SQIVND (reference sequence). The CDR3 runs 13 residues. DNA for the CDR3: TGTGCCAGTAATGACGACAGGGAACAGCCCCAGCATTTT. Translation gives CASNDDREQPQHF.

This clonotype came up a few times. The chain is built from TRBV3-1 and TRBJ2-3; tentatively, D is TRBD2 (6 bases). CDR3 length: 17 amino acids. The V gene lost 0 bases and the J gene lost 4 bases, with 17 bases spanning the gap. The germline gives CDR1 LGHDT, CDR2 YNNKEL (reference sequence). The CDR3 coding sequence is TGTGCCAGCAGCCAAGAACGACCGCCGGGGAGGTCAGATACGCAGTATTTT. It codes for CASSQERPPGRSDTQYF.

The genes are TRBV20-1 and TRBJ1-4; weak D call: TRBD1 (5 bases). V lost 6 bases and J 2 bases, leaving 16 bases between the germline ends. The length of the CDR3 is 15 residues. Looked up from germline, CDR1 is DFQATT and CDR2 is SNEGSKA (reference sequence). CDR3 DNA: TGCAGTGCCCAGACAGTTAGGAGGACTAATGAAAAACTGTTTTTT. Encoded protein: CSAQTVRRTNEKLFF.

This clonotype has a handful of counts. This sequence joins TRBV13 and TRBJ1-1, with 8 nucleotides matching TRBD1. V was clipped by 5 bases and J by 2 bases; unmatched bases: 10. From germline, CDR1 is PRHDT and CDR2 FYEKMQ (reference sequence). This CDR3 spans 16 amino acids. CDR3: CASSPRQGKRNTEAFF. CDR3 bases: TGTGCCAGCAGCCCAAGACAGGGGAAGAGAAACACTGAAGCTTTCTTT.

The table lists this clonotype with a few counts. The rearrangement joins TRBV6-2 or TRBV6-3 to TRBJ2-4; D not resolved. This CDR3 is built from 15 residues. Trimming pared 0 bases from V and 8 bases from J, leaving 14 bases between. CDR1 and CDR2 from the germline V gene are MNHEY and SVGEGT. The CDR3 protein is CASSYSGMTGDIQYF. CDR3 in DNA: TGTGCCAGCAGTTACTCGGGAATGACTGGGGACATTCAGTACTTC.

This clonotype was seen ten or more times. The CDR3 nucleotides are TGTGCCAGCAGTTACTCAGGGACTAGCGTCATGGCCCAGTACTTC. Residues: CASSYSGTSVMAQYF. The chain recombines TRBV6-5 with TRBJ2-5; 10 bases are a match to TRBD2. The trim removed 0 bases at V and 9 bases at J, leaving 7 bases unmatched. The CDR3 length is 15 residues. CDR1 and CDR2 (germline): MNHEY, SVGAGI.

V usage is TRBV30 and J usage is TRBJ1-5; 8 positions match TRBD1. This CDR3 comprises 15 residues. After removal of 2 bases from V and 4 bases from J, the junction contained 7 bases not matched to a gene. Germline CDR1 and CDR2: GTSNPN and SVGIG (reference sequence). The CDR3 is CAWSRGQGRNQPQHF. The CDR3 DNA reads as TGTGCCTGGAGTCGTGGACAGGGTAGGAATCAGCCCCAGCATTTT.

This clonotype was counted a few times. The chain links TRBV2 to TRBJ2-1, with 9 bases aligning to TRBD2. V lost 4 bases and J lost 4; bases outside the gene matches: 5. CDR3 length: 15 residues. Germline CDR1 is SNHLY and CDR2 is FYNNEI. The CDR3 here is CASSGAGGPYNEQFF. CDR3 coding DNA: TGTGCCAGCAGTGGTGCGGGAGGGCCTTACAATGAGCAGTTCTTC.

In this sample, this clonotype turned up a few times. The chain carries TRBV28 and TRBJ2-3; TRBD2 is a possible D gene (5 bases). This CDR3 contains 15 residues. Germline loops: CDR1 MDHEN, CDR2 SYDVKM. V gave up 11 bases and J gave up 3 bases, with 21 bases separating them. CDR3 protein: CAVGILPEWTDTQYF. In nucleotides, the CDR3 is TGTGCCGTCGGGATACTTCCGGAGTGGACAGATACGCAGTATTTT.

This clonotype was recorded a few times. V and J are TRBV5-6 and TRBJ2-3; TRBD2 might be the D (5 bases). The CDR3 has 16 amino acids. Looked up from germline, CDR1 is SGHDT and CDR2 is YYEEEE. V lost 1 base and J lost 2, with 14 bases in between. The DNA of the CDR3 is TGTGCCAGCAGCTTGTTGCAGCGGTTCCCCACAGATACGCAGTATTTT. Encoded protein: CASSLLQRFPTDTQYF.

This clonotype was found many times. This chain connects TRBV29-1 to TRBJ2-7; D gene uncertain. V was shortened by 7 bases and J by 4 bases, with 20 bases between the two germline ends. Per the germline V gene, CDR1 is SQVTM and CDR2 is ANQGSEA. This CDR3 spans 14 amino acids. CDR3 coding DNA: TGCAGCGCGACCCAAGGAGCTCACCGATACGAGCAGTACTTC. Translated: CSATQGAHRYEQYF.

The table lists this clonotype with many counts. V usage is TRBV18 and J usage is TRBJ2-5, with 11 nucleotides matching TRBD2. Trimming at V came to 4 bases and at J to 0 bases, leaving 1 base not matched to a gene. The CDR3 runs 15 residues. CDR1 KGHSH and CDR2 LQKENI come from the germline V gene. CDR3 sequence reads: CASSLAGGYQETQYF. DNA of the CDR3: TGTGCCAGCTCACTAGCGGGAGGGTACCAAGAGACCCAGTACTTC.

Only a few counts were recorded for this clonotype. This rearrangement joins TRBV7-9 to TRBJ2-3; 9 nucleotides agree with TRBD2. The CDR3 runs to 17 residues. Germline V gene lookup returns CDR1 SEHNR and CDR2 FQNEAQ (reference sequence). V shed 4 bases and J 3 bases; nucleotides not matched to a gene: 11. CDR3 DNA: TGTGCCAGCAGCTCAGGGACTAGCCCCCAAGGTACAGATACGCAGTATTTT. Residues: CASSSGTSPQGTDTQYF.